This T cell receptor (beta chain) was sequenced in a study of blood T cell repertoires in COVID-19. Study-level background: Italy, Spain and the United States were the sources of the convalescent and acute COVID-19 samples. Sample material is recorded as cDNA or gDNA derived from T cells, B-cell-depleted T cells, or PBMCs.

Per the study methods: Amplification from reference gene primers served as the basis for estimated nucleated cell counts. Only in-frame clones appear in the TCRdb table, and some are missing; sequencing was by immunoSEQ multiplex PCR. That table furnishes V, J and clone size, whereas the DNA furnished D and trimming. The sample has hundreds of thousands of clones, about 88% seen once; the top ten hold around 7.5%. V dropped 1 base and J dropped 0 bases, with 10 bases sitting between them. This CDR3 region has 17 residues. The germline V gene has CDR1 MGHRA and CDR2 YSYEKL. Seattle enrolled patients during active infection and tracked them longitudinally.

Sequencing input: peripheral blood. The clonotype comes from a woman in her fifties or sixties with COVID-19, enrolled during active disease. The chain has TRBV4-1 and TRBJ2-6, with a tentative D call TRBD1 (6 bases). CDR3 residues: CASSQGRQASGANVLTF. CDR3 bases: TGCGCCAGCAGCCAAGGGCGACAGGCCTCTGGGGCCAACGTCCTGACTTTC.